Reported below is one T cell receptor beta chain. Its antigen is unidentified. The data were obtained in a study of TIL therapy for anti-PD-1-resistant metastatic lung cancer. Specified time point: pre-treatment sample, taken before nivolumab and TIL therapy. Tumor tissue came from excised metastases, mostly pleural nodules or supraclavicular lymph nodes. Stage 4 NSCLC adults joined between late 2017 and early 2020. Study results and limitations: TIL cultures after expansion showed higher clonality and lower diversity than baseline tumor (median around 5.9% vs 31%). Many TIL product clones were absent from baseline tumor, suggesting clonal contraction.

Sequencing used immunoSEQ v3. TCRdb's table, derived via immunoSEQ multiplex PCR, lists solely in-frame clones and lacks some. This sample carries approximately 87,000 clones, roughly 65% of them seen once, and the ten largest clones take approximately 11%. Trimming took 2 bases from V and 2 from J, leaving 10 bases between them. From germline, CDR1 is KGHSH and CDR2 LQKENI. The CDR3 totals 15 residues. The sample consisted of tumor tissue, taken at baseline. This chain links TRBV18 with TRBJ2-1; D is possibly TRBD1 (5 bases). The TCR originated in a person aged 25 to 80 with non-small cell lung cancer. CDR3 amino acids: CASSPDARAYNEQFF. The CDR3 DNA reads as TGTGCCAGCTCACCAGACGCCAGGGCCTACAATGAGCAGTTCTTC. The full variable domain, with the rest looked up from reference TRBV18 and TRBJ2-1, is NAGVMQNPRHLVRRRGQEARLRCSPMKGHSHVYWYRQLPEEGLKFMVYLQKENIIDESGMPKERFSAEFPKEGPSILRIQQVVRGDSAAYFCASSPDARAYNEQFFGPGTRLTVL.